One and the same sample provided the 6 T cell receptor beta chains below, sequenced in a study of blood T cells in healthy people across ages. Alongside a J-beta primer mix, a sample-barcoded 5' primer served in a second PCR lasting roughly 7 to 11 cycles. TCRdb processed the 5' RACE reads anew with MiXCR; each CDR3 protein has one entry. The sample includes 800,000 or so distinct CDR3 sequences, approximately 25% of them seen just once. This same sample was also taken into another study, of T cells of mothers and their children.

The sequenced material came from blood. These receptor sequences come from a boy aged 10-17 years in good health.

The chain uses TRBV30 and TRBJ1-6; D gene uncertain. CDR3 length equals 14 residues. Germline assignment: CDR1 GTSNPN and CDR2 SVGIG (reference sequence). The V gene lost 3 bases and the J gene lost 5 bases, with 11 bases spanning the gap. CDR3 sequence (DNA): TGTGCCTGGAGCGGACTGACGGATAATTCACCCCTCCACTTT. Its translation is CAWSGLTDNSPLHF.

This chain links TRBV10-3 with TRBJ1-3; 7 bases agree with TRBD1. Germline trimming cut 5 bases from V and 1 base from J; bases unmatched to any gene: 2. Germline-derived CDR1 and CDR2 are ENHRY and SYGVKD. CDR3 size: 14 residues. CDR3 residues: CAISPRGSGNTIYF. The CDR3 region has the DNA TGTGCCATCAGTCCCAGGGGGTCTGGAAACACCATATATTTT.

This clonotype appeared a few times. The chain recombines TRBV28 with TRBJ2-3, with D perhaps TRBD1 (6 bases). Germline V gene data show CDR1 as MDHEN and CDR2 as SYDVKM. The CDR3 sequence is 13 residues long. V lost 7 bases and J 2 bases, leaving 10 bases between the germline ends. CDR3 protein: CASTGQITDTQYF. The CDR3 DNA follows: TGTGCCAGCACGGGACAAATCACAGATACGCAGTATTTT. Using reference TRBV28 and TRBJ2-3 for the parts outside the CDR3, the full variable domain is DVKVTQSSRYLVKRTGEKVFLECVQDMDHENMFWYRQDPGLGLRLIYFSYDVKMKEKGDIPEGYSVSREKKERFSLILESASTNQTSMYLCASTGQITDTQYFGPGTRLTVL.

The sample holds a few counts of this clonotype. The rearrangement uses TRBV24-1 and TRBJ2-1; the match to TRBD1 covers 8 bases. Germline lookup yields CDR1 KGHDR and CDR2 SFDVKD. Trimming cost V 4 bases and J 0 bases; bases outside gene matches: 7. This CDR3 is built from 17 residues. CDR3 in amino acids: CATSETRTGSSYNEQFF. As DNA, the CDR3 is TGTGCCACCAGTGAAACCCGGACAGGGAGCTCCTACAATGAGCAGTTCTTC.

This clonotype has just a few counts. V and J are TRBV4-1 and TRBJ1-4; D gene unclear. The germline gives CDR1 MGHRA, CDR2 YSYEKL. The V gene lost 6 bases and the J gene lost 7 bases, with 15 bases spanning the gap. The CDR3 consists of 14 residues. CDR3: CASSYAVTSEKLFF. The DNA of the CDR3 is TGCGCCAGCAGTTATGCCGTTACGAGTGAAAAACTGTTTTTT.

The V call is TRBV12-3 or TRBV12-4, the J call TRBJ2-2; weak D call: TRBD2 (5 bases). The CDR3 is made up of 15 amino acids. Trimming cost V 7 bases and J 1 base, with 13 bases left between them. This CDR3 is CASMGSGLNTGELFF. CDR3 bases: TGTGCCAGCATGGGTTCGGGGTTGAACACCGGGGAGCTGTTTTTT.